This is a list of T cell receptor beta chains from one sample in a study of blood T cell repertoires in COVID-19. Produced via immunoSEQ multiplex PCR; TCRdb's table is partial and in-frame only. The data show about 170,000 clones, 83% seen once. Material: peripheral blood. The receptors were sampled from a woman older than 75 with acute or convalescent COVID-19. CDR3s include the opening cysteine and the closing phenylalanine or tryptophan. The order of the fields is V gene, CDR3 protein.

v_call: TRBV5-1
cdr3_aa: CASSGGRDRVLYTEAFF

v_call: TRBV9
cdr3_aa: CASSVVSQGYTEAFF

v_call: TRBV5-1
cdr3_aa: CASSRGQGDNQPQHF

v_call: TRBV4-1
cdr3_aa: CASSPDLRLAGSYEQYF

v_call: TRBV7-8
cdr3_aa: CASSSFPGLDTDTQYF

v_call: TRBV7-9
cdr3_aa: CASTGVNNSPLHF

v_call: TRBV5-1
cdr3_aa: CASSLDGAAGGATKTQYF

v_call: TRBV6-5
cdr3_aa: CASSIQGETQYF

v_call: TRBV6-5
cdr3_aa: CASITDRGAGGYTF

v_call: TRBV5-1
cdr3_aa: CASSSGLAGGPGSYEQYF

v_call: TRBV23-1
cdr3_aa: CASTPLTGYPGNTIYF

v_call: TRBV29-1
cdr3_aa: CSVAGGHTEAFF

v_call: TRBV27
cdr3_aa: CASSKNGGWYSLEQYF

v_call: TRBV7-8
cdr3_aa: CASSSKLTGWGAKNIQYF

v_call: TRBV6-6
cdr3_aa: CASSYPYLYGYTF

v_call: TRBV20-1
cdr3_aa: CSARALETQYF

v_call: TRBV5-1
cdr3_aa: CASSALWGGTDTQYF

v_call: TRBV6-2/TRBV6-3
cdr3_aa: CASSGGTGGAGELFF

v_call: TRBV10-3
cdr3_aa: CAIRASGGQETQYF

v_call: TRBV11-2
cdr3_aa: CASSQGLAGVGYNEQFF

v_call: TRBV30
cdr3_aa: CAWSPTGWAKNIQYF

v_call: TRBV7-3
cdr3_aa: CASSREGHPAYNEQFF

v_call: TRBV7-2
cdr3_aa: CASSPQTGEYNEQFF

v_call: TRBV5-4
cdr3_aa: CASSLGNRAANGYTF

v_call: TRBV7-2
cdr3_aa: CASSLVVDRDTEAFF

v_call: TRBV5-5
cdr3_aa: CASSLVAGVDTQYF

v_call: TRBV19
cdr3_aa: CASSIDPGHRFENIQYF